Presented here are 18 T cell receptor beta chains from one specimen sequenced in a study of blood T cells in healthy people across ages. Primed by a sample-barcoded 5' primer and a J-beta primer mix, a second PCR proceeded for roughly 7 to 11 cycles. MiXCR, applied by TCRdb to the 5' RACE reads, yields one record per CDR3 protein. The sample lists some 800,000 distinct CDR3 sequences; around 42% were seen once. Sequenced sample: blood. The receptors were gathered from a man aged 55 to 70 in good health.

The V gene is TRBV6-5, the J gene TRBJ2-5; D call uncertain. V was pared by 1 base and J by 5 bases, with 14 bases between. The CDR3 totals 15 residues. Looked up from germline, CDR1 is MNHEY and CDR2 is SVGAGI. The CDR3 bases are TGTGCCAGCAGTTACTTGTCCGGGCGAGAGGAGACCCAGTACTTC. Its translation is CASSYLSGREETQYF.

V and J are TRBV12-3 or TRBV12-4 and TRBJ2-5; D perhaps matches TRBD2 (6 bases). This CDR3 is built from 15 residues. The V end was cut by 5 bases, the J end by 7 bases, with 20 bases between. Written as DNA, the CDR3 is TGTGCCAGCAGTCCCACGGCAAAGCGGGTTGGGACCCAGTACTTC. Translated: CASSPTAKRVGTQYF.

With regard to this clonotype: One end of the junction varies from germline; a read error may be responsible. This chain joins TRBV27 and TRBJ1-2, with D unclear. Germline lookup yields CDR1 MNHEY and CDR2 SMNVEV (reference sequence). The CDR3 is 13 amino acids. The DNA of the CDR3 is TGTGCCAGCAGTGTATCTCTTGACTATGGCTACACCTTC. This codes for CASSVSLDYGYTF.

Ten or more counts support this clonotype. The chain uses TRBV7-2 and TRBJ2-3, with D possibly TRBD2 on 6 matching bases. Trimming left V 5 bases short and J 6 bases short, with 18 bases between. CDR1 SGHTA and CDR2 FQGNSA come from the germline V gene. The CDR3 extends over 15 amino acids. The DNA of the CDR3 is TGTGCCAGCAGCACCGGACCGGACTACGGGGATACGCAGTATTTT. Translated: CASSTGPDYGDTQYF.

The CDR3 region has the DNA TGTGCCAGCAGCGGGGACTTTATAGGCTACACCTTC. This translates into CASSGDFIGYTF. The chain is built from TRBV9 and TRBJ1-2; TRBD1 is a possible D gene (5 bases). Trimming removed 3 bases at V and 8 bases at J, with 11 bases between. The CDR3 totals 12 residues. The germline CDR1 and CDR2 sequences are SGDLS and YYNGEE.

This clonotype showed up just a few times. The gene calls are TRBV7-9 and TRBJ2-3; 12 nucleotides line up with TRBD2. This CDR3 has 17 amino acids. In germline, CDR1 is SEHNR, CDR2 FQNEAQ (reference sequence). V shed 4 bases and J 6 bases; nucleotides not matched to a gene: 11. CDR3 sequence reads: CASSYGLAGSNRDTQYF. CDR3 coding DNA: TGTGCCAGCAGCTACGGACTAGCGGGGTCAAATCGGGATACGCAGTATTTT. The whole variable domain, remainder taken from reference TRBV7-9 and TRBJ2-3, is DTGVSQNPRHKITKRGQNVTFRCDPISEHNRLYWYRQTLGQGPEFLTYFQNEAQLEKSRLLSDRFSAERPKGSFSTLEIQRTEQGDSAMYLCASSYGLAGSNRDTQYFGPGTRLTVL.

This clonotype was counted a few times. The V call is TRBV6-6, the J call TRBJ1-5; no clear D gene. Germline CDR1 is MNHNY and CDR2 is SVGAGI (reference sequence). The CDR3 runs 13 residues. V was trimmed by 4 bases and J by 7 bases, leaving 11 bases between them. In DNA, the CDR3 is TGTGCCAGCAGTTCGCGAAGCGGACAGCCCCAGCATTTT. This translates into CASSSRSGQPQHF.

This rearrangement joins TRBV12-3 or TRBV12-4 to TRBJ1-1; D call uncertain. The CDR3 is 14 amino acids. V was cut by 9 bases and J by 4 bases, with 18 bases left in between. CDR3 nucleotides: TGTGCCAGTTACCTTGGCAAGAGGAGCACTGAAGCTTTCTTT. Protein sequence: CASYLGKRSTEAFF.

The genes are TRBV4-1 and TRBJ2-1; D may be TRBD1 (5 bases). This CDR3 has 13 amino acids. The V gene's germline CDR1 is MGHRA and CDR2 YSYEKL. With 1 base removed from V and 6 bases from J, the gap between germline ends came to 7 bases. The CDR3 is CASSQARVNEQFF. DNA of the CDR3: TGCGCCAGCAGCCAAGCCAGGGTCAATGAGCAGTTCTTC.

This sequence joins TRBV20-1 and TRBJ2-7; D possibly corresponds to TRBD1 (6 bases). Germline V gene data show CDR1 as DFQATT and CDR2 as SNEGSKA (reference sequence). V gave up 0 bases and J gave up 1 base, with 13 bases separating them. The CDR3 is 15 amino acids. CDR3 in DNA: TGCAGTGCTAGAGATTATACAGGGTCATCCTACGAGCAGTACTTC. The encoded protein is CSARDYTGSSYEQYF.

This chain uses TRBV28 with TRBJ2-1; a possible D gene is TRBD2 (5 bases). The end of the DNA is better explained by TRBJ2-7, so the J call may be wrong. The CDR3 consists of 14 residues. Germline V gives CDR1 MDHEN, CDR2 SYDVKM. This CDR3 is CASTDPGSYNEQYF. CDR3 bases: TGTGCCAGCACCGACCCGGGGTCCTACAATGAGCAGTACTTC.

In this sample, this clonotype turned up a few times. The V call is TRBV6-1, the J call TRBJ2-5; tentatively, D is TRBD2 (5 bases). The CDR3 consists of 13 residues. Germline V gene data show CDR1 as MNHNS and CDR2 as SASEGT. Trimming removed 5 bases from V and 1 base from J, with 8 bases in between. This CDR3 reads CASSTSFQETQYF. The CDR3 coding sequence is TGTGCCAGCAGTACTAGTTTCCAAGAGACCCAGTACTTC.

With respect to this clonotype: A much larger clonotype is one base distant, so this may be a read error. The J gene is TRBJ2-5, the V gene TRBV12-5, with D unclear. Germline assignment: CDR1 LGHNT and CDR2 FRNRAP. The CDR3 covers 12 residues. The DNA for the CDR3 is TGTGCTTGTGGCCCCACGGAAGAGACCCAGTACTTC. It translates to CACGPTEETQYF.

This chain connects TRBV15 to TRBJ2-3, with no clear D. V lost 5 bases and J lost 0, with 3 bases in between. Looked up from germline, CDR1 is LNHNV and CDR2 is YYDKDF (reference sequence). The CDR3 spans 12 residues. DNA for the CDR3: TGTGCCACCAGCGTCAGCACAGATACGCAGTATTTT. Its protein is CATSVSTDTQYF.

This chain connects TRBV24-1 to TRBJ2-5, with 7 nucleotides matching TRBD2. CDR1 is KGHDR, CDR2 SFDVKD, per germline. V dropped 4 bases and J dropped 4; count of bases not matched to a gene: 14. The CDR3 extends over 17 amino acids. CDR3: CATSEGGGFRGGETQYF. The CDR3 DNA is TGTGCCACCAGTGAAGGCGGGGGTTTCCGTGGGGGAGAGACCCAGTACTTC.

The J gene is TRBJ1-1, the V gene TRBV19; D uncertain. This CDR3 has 14 amino acids. V was cut by 5 bases and J by 7 bases, with 17 bases left in between. Germline V gene sequence: CDR1 LNHDA, CDR2 SQIVND (reference sequence). The CDR3 DNA reads as TGTGCCAGTAGTTCCACCGACCAGGTCGGTGAAGCTTTCTTT. It codes for CASSSTDQVGEAFF.

As to this clonotype: A junction end diverges from the germline sequence, so it may reflect a read error. The rearrangement uses TRBV5-1 and TRBJ1-6, with TRBD1 identical over 8 bases. The CDR3 loop spans 19 amino acids. Germline-derived CDR1 and CDR2 are SGHRS and YFSETQ. This CDR3 reads CASSLLSGTGGSYNSPPHF. For the CDR3, the DNA is TGCGCCAGCAGCTTGTTGTCCGGGACAGGAGGCTCCTATAATTCACCCCCCCACTTT. The full variable domain, rest sourced from reference TRBV5-1 and TRBJ1-6, is KAGVTQTPRYLIKTRGQQVTLSCSPISGHRSVSWYQQTPGQGLQFLFEYFSETQRNKGNFPGRFSGRQFSNSRSEMNVSTLELGDSALYLCASSLLSGTGGSYNSPPHFGNGTRLTVT.

As for this clonotype: Sequence at one end of the junction differs from germline and may be a read error. V usage is TRBV7-8 and J usage is TRBJ2-3, with a weak D call TRBD1 (6 bases). The CDR3 runs to 18 residues. Germline V CDR1 and CDR2: SGHVS, FQNEAQ. CDR3 region: CASSLGRAGTTSTGTQYF. In DNA, the CDR3 is TGTGCCAGCAGCTTAGGCCGGGCAGGGACAACGAGCACAGGTACGCAGTATTTT.